This T cell receptor beta chain was captured by sequencing in a study of T cell responses to AZD1222 COVID-19 vaccine. Comments on this clone: Its antigen is not identified.

The germline CDR1 and CDR2 sequences are KGHSH and LQKENI. V was cut by 4 bases and J by 5 bases, with 14 bases left in between. The CDR3 loop spans 14 amino acids. Study-wide results and limits: The donor group comprised mostly white British people and more females; the analysis possibly underestimated clonal diversity.

Profiled with immunoSEQ multiplex PCR; TCRdb holds only in-frame clones, not every one. The sample holds over 150,000 clones, about 90% seen once. The specimen was peripheral blood, collected on day 0 of MenACWY control vaccination. This sequence originates from an adult in good health. The J gene is TRBJ1-1, the V gene TRBV18, with D perhaps matching TRBD1 (6 bases). The CDR3 DNA reads as TGTGCCAGCTCACAGGGGCAGGGGAGGACTGAAGCTTTCTTT. Protein sequence: CASSQGQGRTEAFF.